This TCR beta chain was captured by sequencing in a study of tissue T cells after allogeneic stem cell transplantation. As concerns this clone: The antigen is unknown. Gene names are the mouse ones. The CDR3 extends 1 residue past the end of the read, so its final part is completed from the germline J gene.

The table came from immunoSEQ multiplex PCR; TCRdb's copy has only in-frame clones and leaves some out. The sample has about 9,500 clones; 40% to 55% are singletons. V gave up 3 bases and J gave up 3 bases; unmatched junction bases: 1. The CDR3 consists of 14 residues. CDR1 is GKSSPN and CDR2 is SITVG in the germline V gene. Study-level findings and limits: Limitations included a small, clinically heterogeneous cohort and limited sampling depth. Alloreactivity or antigen specificity of tissue TCRs was not determined; some clones might be host cells. Shared clones across patients were few; motif clustering revealed tissue-specific shared signatures.

Stated time point: mouse harvest day 7 after allogeneic transplant. Mouse grafts combined 10^7 T-cell-depleted bone marrow cells with 10^6 splenic CD5+ T cells. This mouse GVHD model was MHC-mismatched B6 to BALB/c, profiled day 7 or 14. The rearrangement joins TRBV31 to TRBJ2-1, with 11 bases identical to TRBD1. The sequenced material came from gut tissue. The sequence derives from a female BALB/c mouse given C57BL/6 T cells with graft-versus-host disease after an allogeneic hematopoietic cell transplant. The CDR3 loop reads CAWSGTGGYAEQFF. The sequenced part of the CDR3 DNA is TGTGCCTGGAGCGGGACAGGGGGCTATGCTGAGCAGTTC.